This entry lists 21 T cell receptor beta chains sequenced from one sample in a study of T cells in localized non-small cell lung cancer. TCRdb's copy holds only in-frame clones and misses some; the assay was immunoSEQ multiplex PCR. The table includes about 35,000 clones, 92% detected once. Sequencing was performed on peripheral blood, taken before any cancer treatment. The origin of the receptors is a female donor older than 55 with stage I lung adenocarcinoma.

The rearrangement uses TRBV5-1 and TRBJ2-3; D not certain. The ends were cut back, 0 bases at V and 2 bases at J, with 7 bases in the middle. This CDR3 is built from 14 residues. Per germline, CDR1 SGHRS and CDR2 YFSETQ. This CDR3 is CASSLEGYTDTQYF. In DNA, the CDR3 is TGCGCCAGCAGCTTGGAGGGATACACAGATACGCAGTATTTT.

This chain links TRBV7-2 with TRBJ2-5; 7 bases are shared with TRBD2. The germline V gene encodes CDR1 SGHTA and CDR2 FQGNSA. The V segment lost 4 bases and the J segment 5 bases; nucleotides outside the gene matches: 13. The CDR3 length is 16 residues. As DNA, the CDR3 is TGTGCCAGCAGCTCACCAAGGACTAGGAATTTGGAGACCCAGTACTTC. As protein: CASSSPRTRNLETQYF.

The rearrangement links TRBV7-2 to TRBJ1-2; the D is unclear. Germline V CDR1 and CDR2: SGHTA, FQGNSA. The V gene lost 1 base and the J gene lost 7 bases, with 13 bases spanning the gap. This CDR3 spans 14 amino acids. CDR3 DNA sequence: TGTGCCAGCAGCTTAGATGCGTCCACCCCTGGCTACACCTTC. Translating gives CASSLDASTPGYTF.

The V and J genes are TRBV10-3 and TRBJ1-4; no firm D call. V dropped 3 bases and J dropped 8 bases, with 13 bases sitting between them. Germline values: CDR1 ENHRY, CDR2 SYGVKD. This CDR3 contains 14 residues. CDR3 region: CAISDSLGSEKLFF. CDR3 DNA: TGTGCCATCAGTGACAGCCTGGGATCGGAAAAACTGTTTTTT.

This clone appeared once. V gene TRBV6-1 combines with J gene TRBJ1-4; the D is unclear. Trimming took off 5 bases at V and 7 bases at J, with 14 bases between the two ends. The CDR3 contains 14 residues. CDR1 and CDR2 (germline): MNHNS, SASEGT. DNA of the CDR3: TGTGCCAGCAGTCCTTTAAGAGTGGGTGAAAAACTGTTTTTT. Its protein is CASSPLRVGEKLFF.

The chain is built from TRBV9 and TRBJ2-6; TRBD2 aligns across 7 bases. This CDR3 comprises 16 residues. The ends lost 4 bases at V and 4 bases at J; junction bases unmatched: 8. CDR1 is SGDLS and CDR2 is YYNGEE in the germline V gene. CDR3 sequence: CASSPRMGGGANVLTF. The CDR3 DNA reads as TGTGCCAGCAGCCCTCGGATGGGAGGGGGGGCCAACGTCCTGACTTTC. Full variable domain (outside the CDR3, taken from reference TRBV9 and TRBJ2-6): DSGVTQTPKHLITATGQRVTLRCSPRSGDLSVYWYQQSLDQGLQFLIQYYNGEERAKGNILERFSAQQFPDLHSELNLSSLELGDSALYFCASSPRMGGGANVLTFGAGSRLTVL.

The rearrangement uses TRBV28 and TRBJ1-6; D might be TRBD1 (6 bases). V shed 1 base and J shed 6 bases, with 13 bases lying between them. The CDR3 runs 16 residues. CDR1 is MDHEN and CDR2 is SYDVKM in the germline V gene. Written as DNA, the CDR3 is TGTGCCAGCAGTTTATACAGGGCTGGTTTTAATTCACCCCTCCACTTT. It yields the protein CASSLYRAGFNSPLHF. The whole variable domain, filled in from reference TRBV28 and TRBJ1-6, reads DVKVTQSSRYLVKRTGEKVFLECVQDMDHENMFWYRQDPGLGLRLIYFSYDVKMKEKGDIPEGYSVSREKKERFSLILESASTNQTSMYLCASSLYRAGFNSPLHFGNGTRLTVT.

CDR3 sequence reads: CASSSVAGIYNEQFF. DNA for the CDR3: TGTGCCAGCAGCTCGGTGGCAGGGATATACAATGAGCAGTTCTTC. V gene TRBV5-6 combines with J gene TRBJ2-1, with a tentative D call TRBD1 (5 bases). The CDR3 loop spans 15 amino acids. V was shortened by 3 bases and J by 4 bases, with 14 bases between the two germline ends. The germline CDR1 and CDR2 sequences are SGHDT and YYEEEE.

The chain employs TRBV14 and TRBJ1-1; tentative D call: TRBD1 (6 bases). Looked up from germline, CDR1 is SGHDN and CDR2 is FVKESK. V dropped 1 base and J dropped 1 base, with 10 bases sitting between them. The CDR3 sequence is 15 residues long. The CDR3: CASSQGAGANTEAFF. DNA of the CDR3: TGTGCCAGCAGCCAAGGGGCGGGGGCGAACACTGAAGCTTTCTTT. Full variable domain (missing parts from reference TRBV14 and TRBJ1-1): EAGVTQFPSHSVIEKGQTVTLRCDPISGHDNLYWYRRVMGKEIKFLLHFVKESKQDESGMPNNRFLAERTGGTYSTLKVQPAELEDSGVYFCASSQGAGANTEAFFGQGTRLTVV.

The chain uses TRBV18 and TRBJ2-7; no firm D call. Trimming removed 3 bases from V and 6 bases from J, with 9 bases in between. Per germline, CDR1 KGHSH and CDR2 LQKENI. The CDR3 is 12 residues long. The CDR3 DNA sequence: TGTGCCAGCTCACCTGTGGGGTTCGAGCAGTACTTC. It encodes CASSPVGFEQYF.

This rearrangement joins TRBV6-5 to TRBJ1-1, with D unresolved. Germline V gene sequence: CDR1 MNHEY, CDR2 SVGAGI. V shed 6 bases and J shed 5 bases, with 19 bases lying between them. This CDR3 is built from 15 residues. The CDR3 is CASRADRVFLTEAFF. The CDR3 DNA reads TGTGCCAGCAGAGCAGACCGGGTGTTTTTGACTGAAGCTTTCTTT.

The chain recombines TRBV5-6 with TRBJ1-5; D unclear. This CDR3 is 16 amino acids long. V gave up 0 bases and J gave up 0 bases, with 10 bases separating them. CDR1 is SGHDT and CDR2 is YYEEEE in the germline V gene. In DNA form, the CDR3 reads TGTGCCAGCAGCTTGGGTTCGAGAAATAGCAATCAGCCCCAGCATTTT. Translating gives CASSLGSRNSNQPQHF.

The chain combines TRBV2 with TRBJ1-1, with 8 bases lining up with TRBD1. There are 14 residues in the CDR3. Germline lookup yields CDR1 SNHLY and CDR2 FYNNEI. V trimming: 3 bases; J trimming: 1 base; junction bases outside the gene matches: 1. CDR3 coding DNA: TGTGCCAGCAGTGAGCAGGGGGCGAACACTGAAGCTTTCTTT. It yields the protein CASSEQGANTEAFF.

The chain carries TRBV5-4 and TRBJ1-1; TRBD1 aligns across 10 bases. Germline values: CDR1 SGHNT, CDR2 YYREEE (reference sequence). The V and J ends lost 4 bases and 3 bases, in that order; junction bases with no gene match: 6. CDR3 length equals 15 residues. The CDR3 is CASSIDRGPDTEAFF. For the CDR3, the DNA is TGTGCCAGCAGCATTGACAGGGGGCCTGACACTGAAGCTTTCTTT.

The chain joins TRBV5-1 to TRBJ1-4; TRBD1 aligns across 10 bases. After removal of 1 base from V and 5 bases from J, the junction contained 8 bases not matched to a gene. CDR3 length: 17 amino acids. In germline, CDR1 is SGHRS, CDR2 YFSETQ. The CDR3 region has the DNA TGCGCCAGCAGCTTGACCGGGACAGGGGTCGGAAATGAAAAACTGTTTTTT. Protein product: CASSLTGTGVGNEKLFF.

The chain uses TRBV27 and TRBJ2-1, with TRBD2 matching 10 bases. V shed 2 bases, J shed 5 bases, and the junction held 12 bases outside the gene matches. This CDR3 spans 18 amino acids. The germline gives CDR1 MNHEY, CDR2 SMNVEV (reference sequence). CDR3 residues: CASSLLPIRLAGDNEQFF. In nucleotides, the CDR3 is TGTGCCAGCAGTTTACTCCCCATCCGGCTAGCGGGGGACAATGAGCAGTTCTTC.

The chain uses TRBV30 and TRBJ1-1, with a weak D call TRBD1 (5 bases). The CDR3 runs 12 residues. Germline V gives CDR1 GTSNPN, CDR2 SVGIG (reference sequence). Trimming removed 5 bases from V and 1 base from J, with 8 bases in between. CDR3: CAWQTGNTEAFF. In DNA form, the CDR3 reads TGTGCCTGGCAAACAGGGAACACTGAAGCTTTCTTT. Full variable domain (remainder filled in from reference TRBV30 and TRBJ1-1): SQTIHQWPATLVQPVGSPLSLECTVEGTSNPNLYWYRQAAGRGLQLLFYSVGIGQISSEVPQNLSASRPQDRQFILSSKKLLLSDSGFYLCAWQTGNTEAFFGQGTRLTVV.

The genes are TRBV2 and TRBJ2-7; D not resolved. From germline, CDR1 is SNHLY and CDR2 FYNNEI. The CDR3 is 11 amino acids. The ends were cut back, 7 bases at V and 3 bases at J, with 7 bases in the middle. The chain's CDR3 is CASTGSYEQYF. The CDR3 coding sequence is TGTGCCAGCACCGGTAGCTACGAGCAGTACTTC.

This sequence joins TRBV5-6 and TRBJ2-7; D may correspond to TRBD1 or TRBD2 (5 bases each). The CDR3 totals 13 residues. In germline, CDR1 is SGHDT, CDR2 YYEEEE. With 2 bases removed from V and 3 bases from J, the gap between germline ends came to 9 bases. The CDR3 sequence is CASSFPGSYEQYF. The CDR3, as DNA: TGTGCCAGCAGCTTCCCAGGGAGCTACGAGCAGTACTTC.

The chain is built from TRBV15 and TRBJ1-6; D ambiguous. Germline lookup yields CDR1 LNHNV and CDR2 YYDKDF (reference sequence). V was trimmed by 0 bases and J by 9 bases, leaving 12 bases between them. The CDR3 totals 15 residues. CDR3 region: CATSRDRIQASPLHF. As DNA, the CDR3 is TGTGCCACCAGCAGAGATCGGATCCAGGCTTCACCCCTCCACTTT.

This rearrangement joins TRBV6-1 to TRBJ1-2; 9 bases fit TRBD1. The CDR3 length is 15 residues. After removal of 2 bases from V and 6 bases from J, the junction contained 7 bases not matched to a gene. CDR1 and CDR2 (germline): MNHNS, SASEGT. CDR3 DNA: TGTGCCAGCAGTGAACTGACAGGGGGAAGGCATGGCTACACCTTC. As protein: CASSELTGGRHGYTF.